This is a list of T cell receptor beta chains from one sample in a study of T cells after yellow fever vaccination. TCRdb re-analysed the 5' RACE reads in MiXCR, keeping a single row per CDR3 protein. The table records about 50,000 distinct CDR3 sequences, more than 5.5% of them present only once. Sequencing used CD8+ T cells sorted from PBMCs, obtained on the day of the first yellow fever vaccination. The receptors were gathered from a man between 18 and 29 years old who received the YFV17D yellow fever vaccine. Both conserved end residues are part of each CDR3. D genes are given only for firm matches.

V gene	J gene	D gene	CDR3 protein
TRBV2	TRBJ2-1	TRBD1	CASSGQGGINEQFF
TRBV10-3	TRBJ1-2	.	CAISESGEGGGYTF
TRBV15	TRBJ1-3	TRBD1	CATSRETGGAYTIYF
TRBV7-9	TRBJ2-5	TRBD1	CASSSIFFGTGQETQYF
TRBV5-6	TRBJ2-5	.	CASSLWETQYF
TRBV29-1	TRBJ2-3	TRBD2	CSVEVAGGRRDTQYF
TRBV5-1	TRBJ1-1	.	CASSLTRNTEAFF
TRBV6-4	TRBJ2-3	TRBD1	CASSDSGTVTDTQYF
TRBV7-9	TRBJ1-6	.	CASSPDAGISPLHF
TRBV14	TRBJ2-2	.	CASSQDPSAGAFPTGELFF
TRBV19	TRBJ1-4	.	CASSEPNRAEKLFF
TRBV12-3/TRBV12-4	TRBJ2-7	TRBD1	CASSLGGQGLYEQYF
TRBV10-3	TRBJ2-1	TRBD2	CAISVGLAGSYNEQFF
TRBV6-2/TRBV6-3	TRBJ2-5	TRBD2	CATGGMDGTQYF
TRBV12-3/TRBV12-4	TRBJ2-2	TRBD2	CASESGTSGVIPNTGELFF
TRBV6-5	TRBJ1-2	.	CASSYSRVNYGYTF
TRBV9	TRBJ2-5	.	CASSVEGRQGKLETQYF
TRBV18	TRBJ1-1	.	CASSPEVWKNTEAFF
TRBV12-3/TRBV12-4	TRBJ1-5	.	CASSLSRDGAQHF
TRBV5-1	TRBJ2-3	TRBD2	CASRRASGGALDTQYF
TRBV7-9	TRBJ2-7	.	CASSFKGRAYEQYF
TRBV5-1	TRBJ1-2	.	CASSQRGPWQDRGYTF
TRBV6-1	TRBJ1-3	.	CASSVQGKTNTIYF
TRBV27	TRBJ2-3	.	CASSLWRFASTDTQYF
TRBV4-1	TRBJ2-3	.	CASSSYSGRDTDTQYF
TRBV4-1	TRBJ2-7	TRBD1	CASSQNGQVSYEQYF
TRBV5-1	TRBJ1-1	.	CASSKSQRTNTEAFF
TRBV6-2/TRBV6-3	TRBJ2-1	.	CASRPERYIDEQFF
TRBV25-1	TRBJ2-3	.	CASSWGVSGYGTDTQYF
TRBV28	TRBJ2-3	.	CASSLSKLLVDTQYF
TRBV12-3/TRBV12-4	TRBJ2-3	.	CASSLRSDARDTQYF
TRBV20-1	TRBJ2-7	TRBD1	CSARIGQGVTYEQYF
TRBV4-1	TRBJ2-3	TRBD2	CASSHQGLAEDTQYF
TRBV4-1	TRBJ2-1	TRBD2	CASSQDRGGLNEQFF
TRBV20-1	TRBJ2-3	TRBD2	CSATLAGGPDTQYF
TRBV12-3/TRBV12-4	TRBJ2-3	.	CASRSSGPDTQYF
TRBV5-6	TRBJ2-5	.	CASSFSAGRETQYF
TRBV4-1	TRBJ1-3	.	CASSQVDSSGNTIYF
TRBV5-5	TRBJ1-2	TRBD1	CASSWTGTAKLYGYTF
TRBV7-3	TRBJ2-1	.	CASSLDTHNEQFF
TRBV19	TRBJ1-5	.	CASSSIEGQGPEPQHF
TRBV4-2	TRBJ2-1	.	CASSPGGRCNEQFF
TRBV7-9	TRBJ2-1	TRBD2	CASTLLAGEDNEQFF
TRBV5-4	TRBJ2-3	.	CASRTTGLRTDTQYF
TRBV12-3/TRBV12-4	TRBJ2-1	.	CASSPASDQFF